Listed below are T cell receptor beta chains from one sample, sequenced in a study of blood T cell repertoires in COVID-19. Using immunoSEQ multiplex PCR, the repertoire was profiled, and TCRdb retains in-frame clones only, with some absent. Among some 58,000 clones listed, 75% to 85% were seen once. The sequenced sample consisted of peripheral blood. These receptors all stem from a man between 50 and 59 years old with COVID-19, enrolled during active disease. CDR3s include the opening cysteine and the closing phenylalanine or tryptophan. The D gene is left open where the match is weak. Clone size is not always given. Where it is, it says once, few, many or a class for expanded clones.

CASSRDRQNSPLHF,TGTGCCAGCTCACGAGACAGGCAGAATTCACCCCTCCACTTT,-,-,TRBJ1-6,TRBV18
CASSLGQGPIGELFF,TGTGCCAGCAGTTTAGGTCAGGGGCCCATCGGGGAGCTGTTTTTT,-,-,TRBJ2-2,TRBV28
CATSRDSGVFGYTF,TGTGCCACCAGCAGAGATTCGGGGGTGTTCGGCTACACCTTC,-,-,TRBJ1-2,TRBV15
CASSYSDRAGNTIYF,TGTGCCAGCAGTTACTCGGACAGGGCCGGAAACACCATATATTTT,TRBD1,-,TRBJ1-3,TRBV6-5
CASSEGRWVNTGELFF,TGTGCCAGCAGTGAAGGGCGGTGGGTGAACACCGGGGAGCTGTTTTTT,-,-,TRBJ2-2,TRBV6-1
CASSLGLATDTQYF,TGCGCCAGCAGCCTGGGACTAGCCACAGATACGCAGTATTTT,TRBD2,few,TRBJ2-3,TRBV4-1
CASSIGLAGGTSTDTQYF,TGTGCCAGTAGCATCGGACTAGCGGGAGGTACTAGCACAGATACGCAGTATTTT,TRBD2,-,TRBJ2-3,TRBV19
CASSRPGTSGTDTQYF,TGTGCCAGTAGTCGCCCCGGGACTAGCGGCACAGATACGCAGTATTTT,TRBD2,-,TRBJ2-3,TRBV19
CASSVGQGIGETQYF,TGTGCCAGCAGCGTAGGGCAGGGCATCGGAGAGACCCAGTACTTC,-,-,TRBJ2-5,TRBV9
CASSQGQYQETQYF,TGTGCCAGCAGCCAAGGACAGTACCAAGAGACCCAGTACTTC,-,-,TRBJ2-5,TRBV3-1/TRBV3-2